This TCR beta chain was captured in a study of regulatory T cells in long-lasting Graves disease. Study-wide results and caveats: Patients with persistent disease showed a bias toward TRBV28, TRBJ1-2 and TRBJ2-5.

J lost 7 bases, V lost 4 bases, and 11 bases had no gene match. The CDR3 totals 15 residues. Looked up from germline, CDR1 is SGHRS and CDR2 is YFSETQ. Library construction for TCR beta used iRepertoire HTBI primers and Arm-PCR of CDR3 regions. TCRdb redid the calling of the multiplex PCR reads with MiXCR, one entry per CDR3 protein. The sample lists around 460,000 distinct CDR3 sequences; about 22% were seen once. Comment on this clonotype: Its antigen remains unknown.

The sample's time point: persistent/refractory GD, antithyroid drugs over 5 years with positive TRAb. Scientists built the TCR library using RNA that was extracted from PBMCs. The source of the patients was an endocrinology department in Xi'an, China. This sequence was found in a female donor with Graves disease. The specimen comprised peripheral blood mononuclear cells (PBMCs), sampled when the disease was refractory, from a patient treated with antithyroid drugs. This chain joins TRBV5-1 and TRBJ2-7, with 10 positions matching TRBD1. DNA of the CDR3: TGCGCCAGCAGCCAAGGACAGGGGGTTTCTGAGGAGCAGTACTTC. Translation: CASSQGQGVSEEQYF.